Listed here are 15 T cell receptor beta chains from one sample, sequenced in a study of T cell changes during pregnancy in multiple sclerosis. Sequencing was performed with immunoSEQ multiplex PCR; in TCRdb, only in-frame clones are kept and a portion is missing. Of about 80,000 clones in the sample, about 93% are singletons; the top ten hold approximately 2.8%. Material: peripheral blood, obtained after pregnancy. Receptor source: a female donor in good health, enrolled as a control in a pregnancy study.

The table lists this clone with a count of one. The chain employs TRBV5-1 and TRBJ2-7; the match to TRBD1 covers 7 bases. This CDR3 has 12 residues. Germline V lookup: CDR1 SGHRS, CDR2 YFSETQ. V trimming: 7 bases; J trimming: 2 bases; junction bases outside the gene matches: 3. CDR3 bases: TGCGCCAGCGGGACAGCCACCTACGAGCAGTACTTC. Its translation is CASGTATYEQYF.

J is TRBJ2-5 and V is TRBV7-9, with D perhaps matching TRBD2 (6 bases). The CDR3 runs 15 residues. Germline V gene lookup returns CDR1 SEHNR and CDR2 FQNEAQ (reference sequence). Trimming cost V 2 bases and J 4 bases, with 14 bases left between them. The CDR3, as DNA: TGTGCCAGCAGCTTACTAGCGACGGGGTTAGAGACCCAGTACTTC. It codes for CASSLLATGLETQYF.

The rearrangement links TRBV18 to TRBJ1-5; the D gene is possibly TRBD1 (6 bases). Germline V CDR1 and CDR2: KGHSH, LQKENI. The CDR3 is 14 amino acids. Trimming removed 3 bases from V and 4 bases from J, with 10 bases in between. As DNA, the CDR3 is TGTGCCAGCTCACCCCGCACAGGGAATCAGCCCCAGCATTTT. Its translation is CASSPRTGNQPQHF.

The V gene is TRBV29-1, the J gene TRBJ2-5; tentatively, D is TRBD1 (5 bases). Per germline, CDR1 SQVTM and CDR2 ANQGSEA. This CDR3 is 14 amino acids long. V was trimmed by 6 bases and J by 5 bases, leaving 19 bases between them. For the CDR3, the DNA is TGCAGCGTCCTGGGGCCAACGCTATTCGAGACCCAGTACTTC. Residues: CSVLGPTLFETQYF.

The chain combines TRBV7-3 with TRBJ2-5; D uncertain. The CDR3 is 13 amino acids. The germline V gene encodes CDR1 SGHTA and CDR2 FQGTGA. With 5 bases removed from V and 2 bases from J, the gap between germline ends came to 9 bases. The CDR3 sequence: CASSAQLQETQYF. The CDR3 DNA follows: TGTGCCAGCAGCGCCCAGTTACAAGAGACCCAGTACTTC.

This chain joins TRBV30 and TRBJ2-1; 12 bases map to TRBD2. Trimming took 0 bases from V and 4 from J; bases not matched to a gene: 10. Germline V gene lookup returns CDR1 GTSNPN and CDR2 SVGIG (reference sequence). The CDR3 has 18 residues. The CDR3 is CAWSVIPSGRAYYNEQFF. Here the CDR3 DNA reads TGTGCCTGGAGTGTAATACCTAGCGGGAGGGCCTATTACAATGAGCAGTTCTTC.

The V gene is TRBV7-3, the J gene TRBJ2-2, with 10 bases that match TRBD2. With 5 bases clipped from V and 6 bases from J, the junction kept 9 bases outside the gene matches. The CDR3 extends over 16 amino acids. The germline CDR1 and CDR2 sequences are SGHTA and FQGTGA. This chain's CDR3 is CASSPTSGGVAGELFF. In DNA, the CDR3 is TGTGCCAGCAGCCCAACCAGCGGGGGGGTGGCCGGGGAGCTGTTTTTT.

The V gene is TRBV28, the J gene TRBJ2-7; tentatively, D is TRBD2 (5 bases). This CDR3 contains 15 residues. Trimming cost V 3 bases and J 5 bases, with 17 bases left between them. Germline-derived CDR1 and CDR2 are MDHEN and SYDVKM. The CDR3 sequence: CASSFVSLAFHEQYF. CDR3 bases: TGTGCCAGCAGTTTCGTATCGCTAGCCTTCCACGAGCAGTACTTC.

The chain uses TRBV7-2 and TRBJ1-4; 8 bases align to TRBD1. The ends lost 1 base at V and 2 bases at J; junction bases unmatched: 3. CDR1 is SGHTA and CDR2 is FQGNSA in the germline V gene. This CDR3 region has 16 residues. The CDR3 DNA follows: TGTGCCAGCAGCTTAGGGACAGGGTTCACTAATGAAAAACTGTTTTTT. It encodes CASSLGTGFTNEKLFF.

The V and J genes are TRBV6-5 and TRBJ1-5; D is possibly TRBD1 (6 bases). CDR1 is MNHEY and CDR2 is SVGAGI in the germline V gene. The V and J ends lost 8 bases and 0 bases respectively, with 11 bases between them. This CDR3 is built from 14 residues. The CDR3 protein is CASGQSYSNQPQHF. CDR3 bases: TGTGCCAGCGGACAGTCATATAGCAATCAGCCCCAGCATTTT.

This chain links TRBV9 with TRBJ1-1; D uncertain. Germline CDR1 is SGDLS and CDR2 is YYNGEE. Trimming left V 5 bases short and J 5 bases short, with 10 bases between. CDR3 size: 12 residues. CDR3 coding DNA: TGTGCCAGCAGTGGAAGGAGGACTGAAGCTTTCTTT. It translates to CASSGRRTEAFF.

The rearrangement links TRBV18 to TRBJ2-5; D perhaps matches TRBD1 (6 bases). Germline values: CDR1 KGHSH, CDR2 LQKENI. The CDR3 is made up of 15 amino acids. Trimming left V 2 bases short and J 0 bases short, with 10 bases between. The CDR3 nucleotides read TGTGCCAGCTCACCAGTTTCAGGGGACCAAGAGACCCAGTACTTC. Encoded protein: CASSPVSGDQETQYF.

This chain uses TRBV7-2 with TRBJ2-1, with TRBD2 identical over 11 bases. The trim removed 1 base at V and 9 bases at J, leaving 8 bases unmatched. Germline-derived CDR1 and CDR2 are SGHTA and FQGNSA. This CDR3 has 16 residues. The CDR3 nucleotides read TGTGCCAGCAGCTTAGTAGCGGGAGGGCCGCTAGGTGAGCAGTTCTTC. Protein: CASSLVAGGPLGEQFF.

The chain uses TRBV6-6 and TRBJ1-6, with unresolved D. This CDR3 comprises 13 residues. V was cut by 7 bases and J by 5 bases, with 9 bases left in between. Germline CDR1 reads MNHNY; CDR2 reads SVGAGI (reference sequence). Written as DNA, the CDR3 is TGTGCCAGCATAAGTCGGGATAATTCACCCCTCCACTTT. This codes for CASISRDNSPLHF.

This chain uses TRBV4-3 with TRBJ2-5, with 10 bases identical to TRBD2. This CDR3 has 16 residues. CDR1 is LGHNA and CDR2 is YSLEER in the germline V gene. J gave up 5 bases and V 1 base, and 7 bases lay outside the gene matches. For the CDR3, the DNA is TGCGCCAGCAGCCAAGGAGCGGGAGGGCCCAGTGAGACCCAGTACTTC. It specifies CASSQGAGGPSETQYF.